Shown below are 17 T cell receptor beta chains from a single sample sequenced in a study of Ad26.COV2.S vaccination and SARS-CoV-2 variants (TCRdb year 2021). The treatment or condition label, read with the paper, signifies: about 20 received Ad26.COV2.S at low or high dose, single or two shots; a few received placebo; per-sample allocation not given. Repertoires of vaccine and placebo recipients were sequenced from samples collected on day 63 after the first injection. The library was generated by the immunoSEQ multiplex PCR assay. The immuneACCESS repertoire file appears here via TCRdb, limited to in-frame rearrangements. These files lack a portion of the clones; in checked studies, under half of the deficit traces to unresolved V genes, and the cause of the others is not known. The sample includes over 400,000 clones, with less than 95% observed a single time. The leading ten clones occupy more than 3.5% of the sample.

Sequenced here: peripheral blood, sampled in a trial of Ad26.COV2.S vaccine versus placebo. The origin of the receptors is a person between 18 and 65 years old who received the Ad26.COV2.S COVID-19 vaccine or a placebo.

The V gene is TRBV5-1, the J gene TRBJ2-3, with 11 bases aligning to TRBD2. This CDR3 is 15 amino acids long. The J segment lost 6 bases and the V segment lost 1 base, leaving 4 bases of the junction unmatched. Germline V lookup: CDR1 SGHRS, CDR2 YFSETQ. CDR3 coding DNA: TGCGCCAGCAGCTTGTCGGCTAGCGGGAGGGATACGCAGTATTTT. The encoded protein is CASSLSASGRDTQYF.

V and J are TRBV12-3 or TRBV12-4 and TRBJ1-1, with TRBD1 matching 8 bases. V was pared by 3 bases and J by 5 bases, with 2 bases of the junction left unmatched. This CDR3 contains 13 residues. The CDR3 DNA is TGTGCCAGCAGTTTTACAGGGGGAACTGAAGCTTTCTTT. It encodes CASSFTGGTEAFF.

The rearrangement joins TRBV5-1 to TRBJ2-1; 7 bases line up with TRBD2. The CDR3 totals 12 residues. Trimming removed 5 bases from V and 6 bases from J; junction bases left unmatched: 2. Germline lookup yields CDR1 SGHRS and CDR2 YFSETQ. CDR3 loop: CASSSGGNEQFF. Here the CDR3 DNA reads TGCGCCAGCAGTTCGGGGGGCAATGAGCAGTTCTTC.

This chain connects TRBV27 to TRBJ1-4, with D maybe TRBD1 (6 bases). The CDR3 covers 14 residues. Per germline, CDR1 MNHEY and CDR2 SMNVEV (reference sequence). Trimming removed 10 bases at V and 0 bases at J, with 12 bases between. CDR3: CATRQAPTNEKLFF. CDR3 coding DNA: TGTGCCACCCGACAGGCTCCAACTAATGAAAAACTGTTTTTT.

This clone came up once. The chain carries TRBV4-3 and TRBJ1-4; no clear D. The germline V and J ends were trimmed by 4 bases and 4 bases, with 22 bases remaining between them. The CDR3 covers 18 residues. Germline loops: CDR1 LGHNA, CDR2 YSLEER. The CDR3, as DNA: TGCGCCAGCAGCCCCCTTCTAACCCGGACCCATCGTAATGAAAAACTGTTTTTT. It is translated as CASSPLLTRTHRNEKLFF.

A single count supports this clone. V and J are TRBV2 and TRBJ2-2; D call uncertain. This CDR3 is built from 14 residues. V gave up 7 bases and J gave up 2 bases, with 11 bases separating them. Per the germline V gene, CDR1 is SNHLY and CDR2 is FYNNEI. Written as DNA, the CDR3 is TGTGCCAGCACTCCGTCCGTAAACACCGGGGAGCTGTTTTTT. Residues: CASTPSVNTGELFF.

The gene calls are TRBV28 and TRBJ1-2; D not resolved. This CDR3 is built from 11 residues. Germline V gene data show CDR1 as MDHEN and CDR2 as SYDVKM. V was pared by 6 bases and J by 4 bases, with 6 bases between. The CDR3 region is CASSKSYGYTF. Written as DNA, the CDR3 is TGTGCCAGCAGCAAGTCCTATGGCTACACCTTC.

The chain links TRBV7-2 to TRBJ2-1; TRBD2 matches at 10 bases. Germline lookup yields CDR1 SGHTA and CDR2 FQGNSA. The CDR3 spans 17 residues. V gave up 5 bases and J gave up 7 bases; unmatched junction bases: 14. The CDR3 reads CASSPNLLAGELNEQFF. Written as DNA, the CDR3 is TGTGCCAGCAGCCCCAACCTCCTAGCGGGAGAGTTGAATGAGCAGTTCTTC.

The chain uses TRBV28 and TRBJ2-2; 9 nucleotides match TRBD1. V gave up 2 bases and J gave up 4 bases; unmatched junction bases: 5. This CDR3 has 16 amino acids. Germline V CDR1 and CDR2: MDHEN, SYDVKM. CDR3 sequence: CASSLPGTGPTGELFF. The CDR3, as DNA: TGTGCCAGCAGTTTACCCGGGACAGGGCCCACCGGGGAGCTGTTTTTT.

The chain employs TRBV7-2 and TRBJ2-2; D ambiguous. V shed 5 bases and J shed 4 bases, with 8 bases lying between them. The germline gives CDR1 SGHTA, CDR2 FQGNSA. There are 13 residues in the CDR3. The CDR3: CASSLLATGELFF. CDR3 DNA sequence: TGTGCCAGCAGCCTACTCGCCACCGGGGAGCTGTTTTTT.

This sequence joins TRBV21-1 and TRBJ2-7. TRBV21-1 is classified as a pseudogene. The CDR3 covers 14 residues. Written as DNA, the CDR3 is TGTGCCAGCAGCAAAGTCGTAGGGAAGTACGAGCAGTACTTC. This codes for CASSKVVGKYEQYF.

This clone has more than one count but fewer than ten. V and J are TRBV19 and TRBJ1-5; 7 nucleotides match TRBD1. In germline, CDR1 is LNHDA, CDR2 SQIVND (reference sequence). The CDR3 is made up of 14 amino acids. Losses at the gene ends were 4 bases for V and 7 bases for J; bases not matched to a gene: 7. The CDR3 reads CASSNRGAGQPQHF. CDR3 DNA sequence: TGTGCCAGTAGTAACAGGGGAGCAGGGCAGCCCCAGCATTTT.

The chain links TRBV27 to TRBJ2-7; a weak D match, TRBD1 (5 bases). The V and J ends lost 6 bases and 2 bases respectively, with 14 bases between them. Germline CDR1 reads MNHEY; CDR2 reads SMNVEV (reference sequence). This CDR3 has 14 amino acids. The CDR3 sequence: CASRLGTGPYEQYF. DNA of the CDR3: TGTGCCAGCAGGCTTGGAACAGGCCCCTACGAGCAGTACTTC.

This chain uses TRBV2 with TRBJ1-1; D call uncertain. This CDR3 has 13 amino acids. The V end was cut by 7 bases, the J end by 0 bases, with 9 bases between. The germline V gene has CDR1 SNHLY and CDR2 FYNNEI. CDR3 amino acids: CASMRSVNTEAFF. CDR3 bases: TGTGCCAGCATGAGATCAGTGAACACTGAAGCTTTCTTT.

J is TRBJ2-1 and V is TRBV9, with D unclear. The V gene's germline CDR1 is SGDLS and CDR2 YYNGEE. CDR3 size: 15 residues. V gave up 4 bases and J gave up 4 bases, with 15 bases separating them. The CDR3 bases are TGTGCCAGCAGCCCCCGCGGAGATTTTTACAATGAGCAGTTCTTC. Its translation: CASSPRGDFYNEQFF.

The chain employs TRBV18 and TRBJ2-1, with a possible D match to TRBD1 (5 bases). The V gene's germline CDR1 is KGHSH and CDR2 LQKENI. This CDR3 has 14 residues. V lost 0 bases, J lost 5 bases, and 8 bases lay in between. The CDR3 loop is CASSPPVRDNEQFF. CDR3 DNA: TGTGCCAGCTCACCACCGGTCAGGGACAATGAGCAGTTCTTC.

The table lists this clone with a few counts. The chain combines TRBV19 with TRBJ1-5; perhaps TRBD1 as D (5 bases). Trimming pared 5 bases from V and 4 bases from J, leaving 12 bases between. The CDR3 sequence is 14 residues long. Germline CDR1 and CDR2: LNHDA and SQIVND (reference sequence). The CDR3 here is CASSLTRGNQPQHF. As DNA, the CDR3 is TGTGCCAGTAGTCTCACCCGGGGGAATCAGCCCCAGCATTTT.